This TCR beta chain was profiled in a study of T cell clones after liver transplantation. Measured with immunoSEQ multiplex PCR; TCRdb has only the in-frame clones, and not every one. The repertoire has 40,000 to 65,000 clones, about four fifths of them found once; the top ten carry 7.5% to 10%. The CDR3 consists of 16 residues. Trimming stripped 6 bases from V and 0 bases from J, with 12 bases between. Germline V gene lookup returns CDR1 MDHEN and CDR2 SYDVKM. V is TRBV28 and J is TRBJ2-6; possible D gene TRBD1, 5 bases. Material: CD4+ T cells from blood, obtained before liver transplant. The clonotype comes from a human donor who received a liver transplant. The CDR3 coding sequence is TGTGCCAGCAGGCTCAGGGTTAGCTCTGGGGCCAACGTCCTGACTTTC. Translated: CASRLRVSSGANVLTF.